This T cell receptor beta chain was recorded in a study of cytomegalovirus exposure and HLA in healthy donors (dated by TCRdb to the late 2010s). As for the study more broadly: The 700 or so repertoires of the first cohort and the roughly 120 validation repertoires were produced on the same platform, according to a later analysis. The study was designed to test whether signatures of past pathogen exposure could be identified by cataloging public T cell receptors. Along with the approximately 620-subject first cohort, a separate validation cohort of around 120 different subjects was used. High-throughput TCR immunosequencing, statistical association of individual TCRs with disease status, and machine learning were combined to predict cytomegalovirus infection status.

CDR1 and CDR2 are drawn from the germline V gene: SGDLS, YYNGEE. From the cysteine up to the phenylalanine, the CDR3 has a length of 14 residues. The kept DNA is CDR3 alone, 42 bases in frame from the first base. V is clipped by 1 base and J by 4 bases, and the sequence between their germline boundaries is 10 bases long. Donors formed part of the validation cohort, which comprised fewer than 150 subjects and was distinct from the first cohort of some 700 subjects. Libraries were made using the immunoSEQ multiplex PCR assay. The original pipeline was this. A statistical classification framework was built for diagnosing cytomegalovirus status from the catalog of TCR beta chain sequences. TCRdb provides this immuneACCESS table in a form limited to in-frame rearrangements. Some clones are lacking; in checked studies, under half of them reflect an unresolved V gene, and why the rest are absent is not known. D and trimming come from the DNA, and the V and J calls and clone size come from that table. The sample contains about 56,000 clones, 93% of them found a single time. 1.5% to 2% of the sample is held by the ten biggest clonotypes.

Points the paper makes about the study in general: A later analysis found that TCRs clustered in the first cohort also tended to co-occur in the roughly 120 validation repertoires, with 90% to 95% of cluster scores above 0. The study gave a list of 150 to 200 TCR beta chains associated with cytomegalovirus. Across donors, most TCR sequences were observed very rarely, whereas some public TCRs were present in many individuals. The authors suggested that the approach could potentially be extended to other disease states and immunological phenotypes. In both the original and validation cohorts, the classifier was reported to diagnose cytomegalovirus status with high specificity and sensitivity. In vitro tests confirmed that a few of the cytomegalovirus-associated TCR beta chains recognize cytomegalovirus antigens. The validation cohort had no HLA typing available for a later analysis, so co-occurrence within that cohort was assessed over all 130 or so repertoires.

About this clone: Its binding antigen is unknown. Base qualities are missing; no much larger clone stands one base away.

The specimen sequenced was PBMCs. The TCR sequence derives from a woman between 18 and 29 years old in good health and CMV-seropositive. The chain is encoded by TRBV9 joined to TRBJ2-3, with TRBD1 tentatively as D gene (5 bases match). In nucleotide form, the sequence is TGTGCCAGCAGCGTATTGGGGCATCCAGATACGCAGTATTTT. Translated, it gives CASSVLGHPDTQYF.